Following are 7 T cell receptor beta chains from one sample sequenced in a study of CD8+CD57+ T cells in acquired aplastic anemia. CDR3 and TCR beta VDJ profiling relied on a genomic DNA template. TCRdb called the reads again in MiXCR, with one record for every CDR3 protein. The sample consists of tens of thousands of distinct CDR3 sequences, under 50% of them appearing once. The sequenced sample consisted of sorted CD4+, CD8+, or CD8+CD57+ T cells (not recorded which) from PBMCs. The receptors shown here come from a human donor in good health, serving as a control.

CDR3: CAISESSGNQPQHF. The CDR3, as DNA: TGTGCCATCAGTGAGTCGTCGGGCAATCAGCCCCAGCATTTT. The genes are TRBV10-3 and TRBJ1-5; D uncertain. The length of the CDR3 is 14 residues. In germline, CDR1 is ENHRY, CDR2 SYGVKD. Trimming removed 0 bases at V and 2 bases at J, with 5 bases between.

The chain recombines TRBV2 with TRBJ1-6, with D unresolved. The length of the CDR3 is 14 residues. Germline loops: CDR1 SNHLY, CDR2 FYNNEI. With 5 bases removed from V and 5 bases from J, the gap between germline ends came to 10 bases. The CDR3 is CASSRRDNNSPLHF. Written as DNA, the CDR3 is TGTGCCAGCAGTCGCCGGGATAATAATTCACCCCTCCACTTT.

This clonotype occurred a few times. This chain joins TRBV14 and TRBJ1-1; D unresolved. Germline CDR1 and CDR2: SGHDN and FVKESK. The V end lost 0 bases, the J end lost 1 base, and 12 bases lay between the germline ends. This CDR3 has 16 residues. The CDR3 DNA reads as TGTGCCAGCAGCCAAGACCCGCTCCCATGGAACACTGAAGCTTTCTTT. It yields the protein CASSQDPLPWNTEAFF. The full variable domain, completed using reference TRBV14 and TRBJ1-1, is EAGVTQFPSHSVIEKGQTVTLRCDPISGHDNLYWYRRVMGKEIKFLLHFVKESKQDESGMPNNRFLAERTGGTYSTLKVQPAELEDSGVYFCASSQDPLPWNTEAFFGQGTRLTVV.

This chain links TRBV11-2 with TRBJ1-2; no clear D. Trimming pared 6 bases from V and 2 bases from J, leaving 10 bases between. Germline CDR1 is SGHAT and CDR2 is FQNNGV. The length of the CDR3 is 13 residues. DNA of the CDR3: TGTGCCAGCAGTTCTGACGGAAACTATGGCTACACCTTC. Protein sequence: CASSSDGNYGYTF.

The chain recombines TRBV28 with TRBJ2-7; unclear D gene. This CDR3 is 14 amino acids long. Trimming removed 3 bases at V and 7 bases at J, with 16 bases between. Germline lookup yields CDR1 MDHEN and CDR2 SYDVKM. Here the CDR3 reads CASSFLASEREQYF. CDR3 nucleotides: TGTGCCAGCAGTTTTCTTGCGAGCGAGCGAGAGCAGTACTTC.

This chain connects TRBV7-7 to TRBJ2-7, with D perhaps TRBD2 (6 bases). CDR3 length: 14 residues. V lost 5 bases, J lost 8 bases, and 19 bases lay in between. Germline CDR1 reads SSHAT; CDR2 reads FNYEAQ (reference sequence). The CDR3 region has the DNA TGTGCCAGCAGCATACTCCGGGACTCTTACAAGCAGTACTTC. Residues: CASSILRDSYKQYF.

The rearrangement links TRBV7-2 to TRBJ2-7; D is uncertain. Trimming cost V 6 bases and J 0 bases, with 9 bases left between them. This CDR3 contains 13 residues. The germline gives CDR1 SGHTA, CDR2 FQGNSA. CDR3 nucleotides: TGTGCCAGCAGTGAACCCAGCTCCTACGAGCAGTACTTC. It translates to CASSEPSSYEQYF.